One sample yielded the 13 T cell receptor beta chains listed below, sequenced in a study of T-cell memory formation after mild COVID-19 (dated by TCRdb to 2020 to 2022). Libraries were made using 5' RACE. The run used an Illumina NovaSeq 6000. The public reads were quality trimmed at Q25 with fastp and then assembled into clones with MiXCR by TCRdb, keeping productive beta chains. Entries that share a CDR3 protein sequence are merged under the most common genes and DNA. The sample table lists approximately 440,000 distinct CDR3 sequences, around 20% of them with a count of one. The top ten clonotypes cover approximately 8.4% of the sample. Sequenced material: PBMCs or a T cell subset sorted from them (not recorded which). The receptor set was obtained from an adult woman who had mild COVID-19 (a few samples of this study predate the infection). The sample titles of this study are shuffled in the database, so cell type and time point are left out; the donor was told from shared clones.

In its sample, this clonotype was seen once. This chain connects TRBV11-3 to TRBJ1-6; tentatively, D is TRBD1 (6 bases). Germline-derived CDR1 and CDR2 are SGHNT and YENEEA. V was clipped by 0 bases and J by 10 bases, with 10 bases between them. This CDR3 is built from 14 residues. The CDR3 spells CASSLDGQRSPLHF. The CDR3 nucleotides are TGTGCCAGCAGCTTAGATGGACAGCGATCACCCCTCCACTTT.

This clonotype was detected ten times or more. The V and J genes are TRBV7-9 and TRBJ2-7; D gene uncertain. From germline, CDR1 is SEHNR and CDR2 FQNEAQ (reference sequence). The CDR3 is 12 amino acids. V gave up 5 bases and J gave up 3 bases, with 8 bases separating them. CDR3 sequence reads: CASSRPGYEQYF. The CDR3 nucleotides are TGTGCCAGCAGCCGCCCAGGCTACGAGCAGTACTTC.

The table lists this clonotype with many counts. The chain recombines TRBV9 with TRBJ2-7, with 9 bases lining up with TRBD1. V trimming: 4 bases; J trimming: 4 bases; junction bases outside the gene matches: 12. Germline lookup yields CDR1 SGDLS and CDR2 YYNGEE. The CDR3 sequence is 16 residues long. In nucleotides, the CDR3 is TGTGCCAGCAGCTTGGGGGAGGACAGGGGCTCATACGAGCAGTACTTC. Translation: CASSLGEDRGSYEQYF.

V and J are TRBV6-2 or TRBV6-3 and TRBJ2-2, with D unclear. Between the trimmed V and J ends, which lost 1 base and 7 bases, there was a span of 7 bases. Germline loops: CDR1 MNHEY, CDR2 SVGEGT. The CDR3 is made up of 13 amino acids. In DNA, the CDR3 is TGTGCCAGCAGTTACTGGGTTGGCGGGGAGCTGTTTTTT. It specifies CASSYWVGGELFF.

This clonotype occurred a few times. The genes are TRBV7-9 and TRBJ2-1, with no clear D. V lost 0 bases to trimming and J lost 7 bases, with 4 bases between them. CDR1 is SEHNR and CDR2 is FQNEAQ in the germline V gene (reference sequence). The CDR3 contains 12 residues. CDR3 bases: TGTGCCAGCAGCTTAGCGTTTAATGAGCAGTTCTTC. It translates to CASSLAFNEQFF.

This clonotype was counted a few times. This chain uses TRBV7-9 with TRBJ1-1, with 7 bases aligning to TRBD1. The length of the CDR3 is 13 residues. CDR1 is SEHNR and CDR2 is FQNEAQ in the germline V gene (reference sequence). J gave up 5 bases and V 5 bases, and 5 bases lay outside the gene matches. The CDR3 region has the DNA TGTGCCAGCAGCGACAGGGTTGATACTGAAGCTTTCTTT. Its translation: CASSDRVDTEAFF.

This chain uses TRBV20-1 with TRBJ1-5; no clear D gene. This CDR3 has 12 amino acids. Trimming shortened V by 7 bases and J by 5 bases, and 12 bases separated the two germline ends. Germline-derived CDR1 and CDR2 are DFQATT and SNEGSKA (reference sequence). CDR3 loop: CSVARPDQPQHF. The CDR3 nucleotides are TGCAGTGTGGCCAGGCCCGATCAGCCCCAGCATTTT.

The chain uses TRBV6-5 and TRBJ1-4; 7 bases fit TRBD1. Per germline, CDR1 MNHEY and CDR2 SVGAGI. With V trimmed by 4 bases and J by 10 bases, 18 bases remained unmatched. This CDR3 has 17 residues. CDR3 sequence: CASSFRPYTGVEVKLFF. In DNA, the CDR3 is TGTGCCAGCAGTTTCCGCCCGTATACAGGGGTAGAGGTAAAACTGTTTTTT.

The table lists this clonotype with a few counts. This rearrangement joins TRBV5-5 to TRBJ2-7, with 14 bases aligning to TRBD2. CDR3 length equals 19 residues. J lost 2 bases, V lost 4 bases, and 14 bases had no gene match. Germline lookup yields CDR1 SGHKS and CDR2 YYEKEE (reference sequence). The CDR3 is CASSVIVPGLAGEAYEQYF. CDR3 DNA: TGTGCCAGCAGCGTGATTGTCCCGGGACTAGCGGGGGAGGCCTACGAGCAGTACTTC.

The chain links TRBV9 to TRBJ2-4; the match to TRBD1 covers 8 bases. CDR1 and CDR2 from the germline V gene are SGDLS and YYNGEE. V trimming: 2 bases; J trimming: 8 bases; junction bases outside the gene matches: 9. This CDR3 has 15 amino acids. CDR3 DNA sequence: TGTGCCAGCAGCGTCCACGCGACAGGGGCGGACATTCAGTACTTC. Encoded protein: CASSVHATGADIQYF. Together with reference TRBV9 and TRBJ2-4, the CDR3 gives the full variable domain: DSGVTQTPKHLITATGQRVTLRCSPRSGDLSVYWYQQSLDQGLQFLIQYYNGEERAKGNILERFSAQQFPDLHSELNLSSLELGDSALYFCASSVHATGADIQYFGAGTRLSVL.

The rearrangement uses TRBV3-1 and TRBJ1-1, with 7 nucleotides matching TRBD1. The CDR3 loop spans 13 amino acids. Per germline, CDR1 LGHDT and CDR2 YNNKEL (reference sequence). The trim removed 5 bases at V and 5 bases at J, leaving 5 bases unmatched. The CDR3 DNA sequence: TGTGCCAGCAGCTCTACAGGGGAAACTGAAGCTTTCTTT. This encodes CASSSTGETEAFF.

A few counts support this clonotype. The chain links TRBV4-1 to TRBJ1-2, with 10 bases fitting TRBD1. Germline V gene sequence: CDR1 MGHRA, CDR2 YSYEKL. V gave up 4 bases and J gave up 7 bases; unmatched junction bases: 6. This CDR3 spans 14 amino acids. The CDR3 DNA is TGCGCCAGCAGCCCTGACAGGGGGCAGGGTGGCTACACCTTC. It yields the protein CASSPDRGQGGYTF.

The V and J genes are TRBV10-3 and TRBJ2-3; maybe TRBD2 (6 bases). This CDR3 contains 15 residues. V lost 7 bases and J 0 bases, leaving 14 bases between the germline ends. From germline, CDR1 is ENHRY and CDR2 SYGVKD. This CDR3 is CAITPIGTSTDTQYF. The DNA of the CDR3 is TGTGCCATCACCCCGATAGGGACTAGCACAGATACGCAGTATTTT.